This T cell receptor (beta chain) was documented in a study of T cells in Graves' hyperthyroidism and ophthalmopathy. Turning to this clonotype: As yet, its antigen is unknown. One end of the junction is discordant with germline, which a read error may explain.

In germline, CDR1 is SNHLY, CDR2 FYNNEI. This CDR3 comprises 17 residues. Findings and limits, study-wide: Blood also contained most expanded thyroid clonotypes above 0.001.

The definition of stable Graves' hyperthyroidism was no ophthalmopathy progression within 18 months. Uncontrolled infection, other autoimmune disease, pregnancy or lactation disqualified patients from enrolment. Clinicians diagnosed patients from clinical symptoms, serum thyroxine and TRAb, thyroid ultrasound and orbital computed tomography. The investigators amplified TCR beta CDR3 regions from RNA transcripts. TCR CDR3 underwent first-round RT-PCR with the HTBI primer set. MiXCR, run by TCRdb on the multiplex PCR reads, gives a single entry per CDR3 protein. Counted here are 450,000 to 700,000 distinct CDR3 sequences, about 45% occurring once; the ten biggest clones make up around 8%.

This sequence joins TRBV2 and TRBJ2-2; 9 bases match TRBD1. Sequencing input: peripheral blood or thyroid tissue (not recorded which). This TCR came from a young woman with Graves' hyperthyroidism. Here the CDR3 DNA reads TGTGCCAGCAGGATGACAACCGGGACAGGGATCTACAATGAGCAGTTTTTT. This translates into CASRMTTGTGIYNEQFF. The complete variable domain, with remaining parts taken from reference TRBV2 and TRBJ2-2, reads EPEVTQTPSHQVTQMGQEVILRCVPISNHLYFYWYRQILGQKVEFLVSFYNNEISEKSEIFDDQFSVERPDGSNFTLKIRSTKLEDSAMYFCASRMTTGTGIYNEQFFGEGSRLTVL.